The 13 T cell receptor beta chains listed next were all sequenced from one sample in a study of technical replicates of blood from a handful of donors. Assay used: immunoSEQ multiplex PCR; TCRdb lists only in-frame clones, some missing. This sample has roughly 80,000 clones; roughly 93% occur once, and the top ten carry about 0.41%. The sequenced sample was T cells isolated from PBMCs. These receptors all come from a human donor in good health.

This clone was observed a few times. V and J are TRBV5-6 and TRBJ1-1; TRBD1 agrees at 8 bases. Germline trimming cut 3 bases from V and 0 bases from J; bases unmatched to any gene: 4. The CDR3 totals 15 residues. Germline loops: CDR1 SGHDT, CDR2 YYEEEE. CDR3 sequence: CASSYGQGLNTEAFF. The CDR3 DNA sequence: TGTGCCAGCAGCTACGGACAGGGACTGAACACTGAAGCTTTCTTT.

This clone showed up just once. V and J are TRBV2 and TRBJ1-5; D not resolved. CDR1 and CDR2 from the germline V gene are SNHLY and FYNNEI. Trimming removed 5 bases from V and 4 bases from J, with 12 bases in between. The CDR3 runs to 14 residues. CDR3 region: CASSSGGFNQPQHF. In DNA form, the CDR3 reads TGTGCCAGCAGTAGTGGAGGTTTTAATCAGCCCCAGCATTTT.

In DNA, the CDR3 is TGTGCCAGCAGTTCGCTGACTACAGGGACTAATGAAAAACTGTTTTTT. It yields the protein CASSSLTTGTNEKLFF. The rearrangement uses TRBV28 and TRBJ1-4, with TRBD1 as a possible D gene (6 bases). The CDR3 is 16 amino acids. V shed 4 bases and J shed 2 bases, with 14 bases lying between them. Germline V gene sequence: CDR1 MDHEN, CDR2 SYDVKM.

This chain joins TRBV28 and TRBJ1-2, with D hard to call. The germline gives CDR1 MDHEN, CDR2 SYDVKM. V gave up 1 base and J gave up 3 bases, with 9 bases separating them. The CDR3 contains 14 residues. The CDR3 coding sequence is TGTGCCAGCAGTTTATCCGGCCAGGACTATGGCTACACCTTC. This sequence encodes CASSLSGQDYGYTF.

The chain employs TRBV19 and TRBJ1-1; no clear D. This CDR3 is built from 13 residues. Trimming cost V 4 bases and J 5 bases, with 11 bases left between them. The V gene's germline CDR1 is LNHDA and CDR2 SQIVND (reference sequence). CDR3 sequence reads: CASSRGGWTEAFF. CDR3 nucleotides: TGTGCCAGTAGTAGGGGAGGGTGGACTGAAGCTTTCTTT.

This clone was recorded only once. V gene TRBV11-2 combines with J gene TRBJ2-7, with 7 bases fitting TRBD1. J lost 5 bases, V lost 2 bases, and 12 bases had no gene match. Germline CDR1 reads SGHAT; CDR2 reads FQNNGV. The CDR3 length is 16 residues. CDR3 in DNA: TGTGCCAGCAGCTTAACAGGGCCTGGACAGGTCGACGAGCAGTACTTC. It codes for CASSLTGPGQVDEQYF.

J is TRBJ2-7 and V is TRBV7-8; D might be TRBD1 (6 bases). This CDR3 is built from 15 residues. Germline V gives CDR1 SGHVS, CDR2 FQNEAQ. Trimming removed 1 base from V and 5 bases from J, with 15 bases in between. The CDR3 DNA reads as TGTGCCAGCAGCTTAGATGGGGCCTGGGGGCACGAGCAGTACTTC. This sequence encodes CASSLDGAWGHEQYF.

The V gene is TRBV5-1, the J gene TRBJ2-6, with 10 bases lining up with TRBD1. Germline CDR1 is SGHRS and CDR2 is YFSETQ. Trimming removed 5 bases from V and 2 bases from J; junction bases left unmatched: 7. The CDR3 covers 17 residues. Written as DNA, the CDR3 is TGCGCCAGCAGTCCGGGACAGGGGTCGGCTGGGGCCAACGTCCTGACTTTC. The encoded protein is CASSPGQGSAGANVLTF.

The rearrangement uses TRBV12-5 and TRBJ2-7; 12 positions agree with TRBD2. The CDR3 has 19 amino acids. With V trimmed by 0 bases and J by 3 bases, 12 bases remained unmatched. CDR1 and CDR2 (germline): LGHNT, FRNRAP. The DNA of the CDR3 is TGTGCTAGTGGTTTGGTCCTAAAACTAGCGGGAGGCGCCCTCTACGAGCAGTACTTC. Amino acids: CASGLVLKLAGGALYEQYF.

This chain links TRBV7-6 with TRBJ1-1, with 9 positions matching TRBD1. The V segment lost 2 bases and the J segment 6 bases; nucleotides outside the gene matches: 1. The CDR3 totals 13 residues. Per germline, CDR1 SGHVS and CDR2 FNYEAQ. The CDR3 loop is CASSLRQGAEAFF. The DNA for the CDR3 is TGTGCCAGCAGCTTAAGACAGGGGGCTGAAGCTTTCTTT.

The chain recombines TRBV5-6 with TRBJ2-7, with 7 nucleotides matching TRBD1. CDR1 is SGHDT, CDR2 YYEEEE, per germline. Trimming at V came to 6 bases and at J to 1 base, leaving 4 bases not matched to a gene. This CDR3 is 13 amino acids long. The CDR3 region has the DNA TGTGCCAGCACCGCAGGGGGTTCCTACGAGCAGTACTTC. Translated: CASTAGGSYEQYF.

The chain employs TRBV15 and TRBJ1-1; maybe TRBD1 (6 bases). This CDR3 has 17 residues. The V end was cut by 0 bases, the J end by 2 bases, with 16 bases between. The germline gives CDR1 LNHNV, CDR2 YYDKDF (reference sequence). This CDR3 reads CATSREQGWFNNTEAFF. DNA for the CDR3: TGTGCCACCAGCAGAGAACAGGGCTGGTTTAACAACACTGAAGCTTTCTTT.

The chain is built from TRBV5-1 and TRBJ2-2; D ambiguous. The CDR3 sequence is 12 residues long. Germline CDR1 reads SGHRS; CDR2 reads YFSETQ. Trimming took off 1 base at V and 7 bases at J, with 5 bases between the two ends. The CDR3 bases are TGCGCCAGCAGCTTGACGGTCGGGGAGCTGTTTTTT. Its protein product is CASSLTVGELFF.